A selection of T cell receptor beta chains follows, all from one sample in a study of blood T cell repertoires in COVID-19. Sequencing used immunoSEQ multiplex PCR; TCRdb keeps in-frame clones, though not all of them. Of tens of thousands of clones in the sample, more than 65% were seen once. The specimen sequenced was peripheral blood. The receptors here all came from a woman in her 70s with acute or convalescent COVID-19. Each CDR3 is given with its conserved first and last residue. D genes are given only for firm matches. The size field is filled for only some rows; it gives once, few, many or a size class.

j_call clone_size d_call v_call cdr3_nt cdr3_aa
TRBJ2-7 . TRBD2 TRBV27 TGTGCCAGCAGTTTCGGGACTAGCGGATACGAGCAGTACTTC CASSFGTSGYEQYF
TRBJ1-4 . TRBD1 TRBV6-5 TGTGCCAGCAGCCGCGGACAGGGGGGAAAACTGTTTTTT CASSRGQGGKLFF
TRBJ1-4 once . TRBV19 TGTGCCAGTAGTATGGCCATAACTAATGAAAAACTGTTTTTT CASSMAITNEKLFF
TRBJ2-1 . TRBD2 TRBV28 TGTGCCAGCACAACGGGACTAGGTTTTTTCAATGAGCAGTTCTTC CASTTGLGFFNEQFF
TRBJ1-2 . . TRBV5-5 TGTGCCAGCAGCCCAAACTGGGACTGGGGAAGTGGCTACACCTTC CASSPNWDWGSGYTF
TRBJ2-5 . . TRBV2 TGTGCCAGCAGGAAGGGGTTCGGAGAGACCCAGTACTTC CASRKGFGETQYF
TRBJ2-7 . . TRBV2 TGTGCCAGCAGTCCTGGACTGATCTCCTACGAGCAGTACTTC CASSPGLISYEQYF
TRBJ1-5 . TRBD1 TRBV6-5 TGTGCCAGCAGCACGCGGACAGGTAACAATCAGCCCCAGCATTTT CASSTRTGNNQPQHF
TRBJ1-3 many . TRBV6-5 TGTGCCAGCAGTCCATATGGCGGGGGTGGAAACACCATATATTTT CASSPYGGGGNTIYF
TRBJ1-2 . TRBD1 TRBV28 TGTGCCAGCAGTGACCCCCGGGGACAGGGGGCGACGGGCTACACCTTC CASSDPRGQGATGYTF
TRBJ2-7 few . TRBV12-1 TGTGCCAGCAGTCCTTTAGCGGCTCCCCCCTACGAGCAGTACTTC CASSPLAAPPYEQYF
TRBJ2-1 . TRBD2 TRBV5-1 TGCGCCAGCAGCGAAACGACTAGCGGGAGGGCTGAGCAGTTCTTC CASSETTSGRAEQFF
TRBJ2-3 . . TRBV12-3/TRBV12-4 TGTGCCAGCAGTTTTACAGGCACAGATACGCAGTATTTT CASSFTGTDTQYF
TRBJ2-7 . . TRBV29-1 TGCAGCGTTGAAGATTCGACAGACGAGCAGTACTTC CSVEDSTDEQYF
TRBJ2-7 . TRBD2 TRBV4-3 TGCGCCAGCAGCCAAGATCTTTGGCTAGCGGGAGGGCATTACGAGCAGTACTTC CASSQDLWLAGGHYEQYF
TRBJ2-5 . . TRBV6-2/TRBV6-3 TGTGCCAGCAGTCGACTAGATCTCCAAGAGACCCAGTACTTC CASSRLDLQETQYF
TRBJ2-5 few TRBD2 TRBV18 TGTGCCAGCTCACGGGGACTAGCGGGAGTAGAGACCCAGTACTTC CASSRGLAGVETQYF
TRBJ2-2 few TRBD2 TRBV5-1 TGCGCCAGCAGCTTGACTAGCGGGGCTGGCGGGGAGCTGTTTTTT CASSLTSGAGGELFF
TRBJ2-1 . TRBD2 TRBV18 TGTGCCAGCTCACAAGGCCTAGCGGCTTTGGGGAATGAGCAGTTCTTC CASSQGLAALGNEQFF
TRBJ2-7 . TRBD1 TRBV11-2 TGTGCCAGCAGCTTAGCGACAGGGTATGAGCAGTACTTC CASSLATGYEQYF
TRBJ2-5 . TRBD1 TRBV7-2 TGTGCCAGCAGCTTAACCCAGACAGGGGGCGGAGAGACCCAGTACTTC CASSLTQTGGGETQYF
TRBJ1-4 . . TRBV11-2 TGTGCCAGCAGCTCATACCCCAGGGGAACTGGTGAAAAACTGTTTTTT CASSSYPRGTGEKLFF